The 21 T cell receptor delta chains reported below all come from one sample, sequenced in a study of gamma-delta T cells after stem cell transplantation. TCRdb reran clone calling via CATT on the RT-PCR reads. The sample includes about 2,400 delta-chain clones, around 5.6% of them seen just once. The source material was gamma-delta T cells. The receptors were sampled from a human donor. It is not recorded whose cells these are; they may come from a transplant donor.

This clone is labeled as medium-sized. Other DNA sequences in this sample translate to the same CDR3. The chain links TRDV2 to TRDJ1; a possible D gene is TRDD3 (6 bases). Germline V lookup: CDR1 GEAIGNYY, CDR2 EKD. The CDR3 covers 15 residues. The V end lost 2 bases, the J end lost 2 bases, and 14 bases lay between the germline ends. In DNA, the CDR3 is TGTGCCTGTGACAGCCTACTGGGTTATACCGATAAACTCATCTTT. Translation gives CACDSLLGYTDKLIF.

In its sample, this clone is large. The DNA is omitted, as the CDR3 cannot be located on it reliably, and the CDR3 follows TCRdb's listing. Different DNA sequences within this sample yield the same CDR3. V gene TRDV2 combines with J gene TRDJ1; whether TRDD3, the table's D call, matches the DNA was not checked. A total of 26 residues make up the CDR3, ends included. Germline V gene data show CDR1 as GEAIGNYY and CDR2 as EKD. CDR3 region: CACDRLGTQTPINSSLANVNADKLIF.

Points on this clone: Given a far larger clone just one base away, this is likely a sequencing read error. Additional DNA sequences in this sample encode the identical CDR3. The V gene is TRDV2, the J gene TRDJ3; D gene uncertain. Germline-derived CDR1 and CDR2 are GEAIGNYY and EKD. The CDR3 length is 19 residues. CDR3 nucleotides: TGTGCCTGCGACACCGGAGGAGCTGTTAGGGGCTGGGACACCCGACAGATGTTTTTC. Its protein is CACDTGGAVRGWDTRQMFF.

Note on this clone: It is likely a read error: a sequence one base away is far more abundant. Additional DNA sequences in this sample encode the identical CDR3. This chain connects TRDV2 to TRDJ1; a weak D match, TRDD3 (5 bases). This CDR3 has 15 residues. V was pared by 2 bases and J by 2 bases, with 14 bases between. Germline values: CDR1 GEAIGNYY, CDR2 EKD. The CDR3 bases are TGTGCCTGTGACAACGTTGGGGAGCCTACCGATAAACTCATCTTT. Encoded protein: CACDNVGEPTDKLIF.

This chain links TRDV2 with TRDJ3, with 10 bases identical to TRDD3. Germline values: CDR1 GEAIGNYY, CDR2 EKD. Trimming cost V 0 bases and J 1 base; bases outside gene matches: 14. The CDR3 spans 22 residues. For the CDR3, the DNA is TGTGCCTGTGACACCGTGTGGATGACTGGGGGATCTCAGTCCTGGGACACCCGACAGATGTTTTTC. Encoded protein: CACDTVWMTGGSQSWDTRQMFF.

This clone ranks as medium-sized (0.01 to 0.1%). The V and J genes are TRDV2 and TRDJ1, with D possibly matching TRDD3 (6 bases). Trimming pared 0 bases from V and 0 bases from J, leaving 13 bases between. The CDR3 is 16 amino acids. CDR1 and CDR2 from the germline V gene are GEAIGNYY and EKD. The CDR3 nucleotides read TGTGCCTGTGACACCGTTGGGGGTTCGTACACCGATAAACTCATCTTT. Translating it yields CACDTVGGSYTDKLIF.

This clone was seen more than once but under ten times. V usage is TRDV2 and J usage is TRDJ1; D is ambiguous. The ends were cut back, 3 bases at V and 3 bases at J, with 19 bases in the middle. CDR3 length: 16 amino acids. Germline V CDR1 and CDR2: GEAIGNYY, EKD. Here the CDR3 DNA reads TGTGCCTGTGACGATATTATAAACGCTCCGGCCGATAAACTCATCTTT. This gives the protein CACDDIINAPADKLIF.

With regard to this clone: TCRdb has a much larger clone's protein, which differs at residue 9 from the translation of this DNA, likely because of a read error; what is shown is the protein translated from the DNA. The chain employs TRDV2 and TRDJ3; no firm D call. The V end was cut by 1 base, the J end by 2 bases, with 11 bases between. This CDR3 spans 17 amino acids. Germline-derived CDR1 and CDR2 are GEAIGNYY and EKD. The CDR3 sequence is CACDTVLGPWDTRQMFF. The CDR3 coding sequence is TGTGCCTGTGACACTGTACTTGGCCCCTGGGACACCCGACAGATGTTTTTC.

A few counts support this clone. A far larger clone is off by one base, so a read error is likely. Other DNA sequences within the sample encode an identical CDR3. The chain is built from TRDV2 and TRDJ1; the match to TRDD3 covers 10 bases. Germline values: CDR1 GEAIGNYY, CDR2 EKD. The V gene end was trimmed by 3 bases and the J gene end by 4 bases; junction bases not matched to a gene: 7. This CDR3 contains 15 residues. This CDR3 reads CACDEVGDTSDKLIF. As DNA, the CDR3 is TGTGCCTGTGACGAAGTGGGGGATACTAGCGATAAACTCATCTTT.

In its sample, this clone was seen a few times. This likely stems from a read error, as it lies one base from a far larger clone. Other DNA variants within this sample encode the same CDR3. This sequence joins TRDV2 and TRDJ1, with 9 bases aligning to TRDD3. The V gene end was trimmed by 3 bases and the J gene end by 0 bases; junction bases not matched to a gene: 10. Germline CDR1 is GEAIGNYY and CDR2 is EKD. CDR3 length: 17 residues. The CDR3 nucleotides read TGTGCCTGTGACTCCTTACTGGGGGACCGGCACACCGATAAACTCATCTTT. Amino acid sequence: CACDSLLGDRHTDKLIF.

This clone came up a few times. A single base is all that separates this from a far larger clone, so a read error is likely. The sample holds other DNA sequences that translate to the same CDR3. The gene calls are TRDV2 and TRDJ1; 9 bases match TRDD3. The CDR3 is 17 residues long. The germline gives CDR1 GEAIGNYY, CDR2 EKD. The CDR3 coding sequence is TGTGCCTGTGACTCTTTACTGGGGGACCGGCACACAGATAAACTCATCTTT. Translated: CACDSLLGDRHTDKLIF.

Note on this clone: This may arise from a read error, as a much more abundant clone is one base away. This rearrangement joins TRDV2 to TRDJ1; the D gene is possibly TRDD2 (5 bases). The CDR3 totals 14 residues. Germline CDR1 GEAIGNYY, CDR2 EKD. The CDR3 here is CAYDYLRNTDKLIF. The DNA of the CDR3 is TGTGCCTATGACTACCTTCGAAACACCGATAAACTCATCTTT.

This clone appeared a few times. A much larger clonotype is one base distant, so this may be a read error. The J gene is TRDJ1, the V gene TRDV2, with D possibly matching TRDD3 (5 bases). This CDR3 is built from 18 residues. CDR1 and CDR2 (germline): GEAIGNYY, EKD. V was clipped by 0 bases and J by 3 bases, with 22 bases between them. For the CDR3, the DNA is TGTGCCTGTGACACCTTAGGTCCCTTGGTGGATAACGCCGATAAACTCATCTTT. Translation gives CACDTLGPLVDNADKLIF.

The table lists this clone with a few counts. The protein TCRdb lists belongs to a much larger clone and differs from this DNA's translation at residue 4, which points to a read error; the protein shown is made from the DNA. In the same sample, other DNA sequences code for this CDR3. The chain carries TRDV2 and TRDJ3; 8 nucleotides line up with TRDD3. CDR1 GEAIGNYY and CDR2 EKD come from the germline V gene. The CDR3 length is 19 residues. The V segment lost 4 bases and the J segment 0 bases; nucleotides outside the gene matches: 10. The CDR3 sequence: CACEDTGGPSSWDTRQMFF. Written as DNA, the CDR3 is TGTGCCTGTGAGGACACTGGGGGGCCAAGCTCCTGGGACACCCGACAGATGTTTTTC.

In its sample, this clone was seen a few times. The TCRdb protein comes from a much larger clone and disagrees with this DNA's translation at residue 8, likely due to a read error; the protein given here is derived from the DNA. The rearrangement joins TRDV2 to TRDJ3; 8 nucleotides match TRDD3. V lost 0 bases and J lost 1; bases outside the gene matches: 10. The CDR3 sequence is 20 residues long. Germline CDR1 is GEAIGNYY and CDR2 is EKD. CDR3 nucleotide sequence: TGTGCCTGTGACACCGTACTGAGGGATACGCGGTCCTGGGACACCCGACAGATGTTTTTC. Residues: CACDTVLRDTRSWDTRQMFF.

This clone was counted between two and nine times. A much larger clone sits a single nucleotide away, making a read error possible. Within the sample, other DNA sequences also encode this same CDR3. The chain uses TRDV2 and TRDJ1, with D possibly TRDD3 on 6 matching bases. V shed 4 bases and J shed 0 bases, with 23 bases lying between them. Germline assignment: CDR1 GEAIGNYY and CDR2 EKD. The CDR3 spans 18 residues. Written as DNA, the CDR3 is TGTGCCTGTGATCAAATTGGGGGGCCCGCACGTTACACCGATAAACTCATCTTT. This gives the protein CACDQIGGPARYTDKLIF.

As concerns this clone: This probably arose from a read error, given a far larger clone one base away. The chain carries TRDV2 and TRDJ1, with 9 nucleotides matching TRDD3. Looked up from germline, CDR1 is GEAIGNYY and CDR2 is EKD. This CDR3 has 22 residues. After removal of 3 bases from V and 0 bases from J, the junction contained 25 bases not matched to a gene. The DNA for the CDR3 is TGTGCCTGTGACCCCCTTCCTGCACTGGGGATACGAGAGGAGGGGTACACCGATAAACTCATCTTT. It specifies CACDPLPALGIREEGYTDKLIF.

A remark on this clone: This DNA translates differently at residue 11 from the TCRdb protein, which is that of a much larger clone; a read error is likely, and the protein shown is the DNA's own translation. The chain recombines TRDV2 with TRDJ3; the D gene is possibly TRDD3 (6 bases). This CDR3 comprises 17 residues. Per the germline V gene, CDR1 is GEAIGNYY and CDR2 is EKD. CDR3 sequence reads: CACDPLTSSWGTRQMFF. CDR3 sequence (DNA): TGTGCCTGTGACCCCCTAACCAGCTCCTGGGGCACCCGACAGATGTTTTTC.

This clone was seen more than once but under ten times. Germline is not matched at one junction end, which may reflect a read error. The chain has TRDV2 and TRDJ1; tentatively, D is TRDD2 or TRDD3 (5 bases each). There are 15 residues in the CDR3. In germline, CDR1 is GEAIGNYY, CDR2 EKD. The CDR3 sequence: CACDTVGAPTDNLIF. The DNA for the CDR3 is TGTGCCTGTGACACTGTTGGGGCGCCTACCGATAACCTCATCTTT.

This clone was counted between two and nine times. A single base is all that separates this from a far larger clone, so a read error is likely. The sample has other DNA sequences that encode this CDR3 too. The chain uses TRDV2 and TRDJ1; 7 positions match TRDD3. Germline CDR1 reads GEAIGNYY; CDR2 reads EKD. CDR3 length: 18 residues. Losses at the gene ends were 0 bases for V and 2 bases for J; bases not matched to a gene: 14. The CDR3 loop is CACDTISTLGEPTDKLIF. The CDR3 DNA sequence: TGTGCCTGTGACACCATATCCACCTTGGGGGAACCTACCGATAAACTCATCTTT.

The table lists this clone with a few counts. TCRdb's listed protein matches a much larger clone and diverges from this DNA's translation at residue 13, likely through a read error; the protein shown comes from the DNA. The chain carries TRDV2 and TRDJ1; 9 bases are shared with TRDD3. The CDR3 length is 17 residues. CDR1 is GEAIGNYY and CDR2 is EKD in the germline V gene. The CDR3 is CACDSLLGDRHTNKLIF. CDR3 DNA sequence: TGTGCCTGTGACTCTTTACTGGGGGACCGGCACACCAATAAACTCATCTTT.